This T cell receptor (beta chain) was sequenced in a study of response to subunit inactivated influenza vaccine. This CDR3 comprises 14 residues. Trimming at V came to 5 bases and at J to 4 bases, leaving 3 bases not matched to a gene. Germline lookup yields CDR1 SGHDN and CDR2 FVKESK. TCRdb called the RT-PCR reads again in MiXCR, with one record for every CDR3 protein. This table holds more than 450,000 distinct CDR3 sequences, approximately 10% found once. These records were also assigned to another study, of T cells expressing NK-cell markers. That work states: 5'RACE template switching built TCR beta cDNA with unique molecular identifiers.

The receptor comes from a man aged 45-60 years who received an inactivated influenza vaccine. J is TRBJ1-4 and V is TRBV14; TRBD1 matches at 8 bases. The sequencing here drew on PBMCs from blood, taken on the day of vaccination. The CDR3 DNA reads TGTGCCAGCAGCTCGACAGGGGATAATGAAAAACTGTTTTTT. Residues: CASSSTGDNEKLFF.